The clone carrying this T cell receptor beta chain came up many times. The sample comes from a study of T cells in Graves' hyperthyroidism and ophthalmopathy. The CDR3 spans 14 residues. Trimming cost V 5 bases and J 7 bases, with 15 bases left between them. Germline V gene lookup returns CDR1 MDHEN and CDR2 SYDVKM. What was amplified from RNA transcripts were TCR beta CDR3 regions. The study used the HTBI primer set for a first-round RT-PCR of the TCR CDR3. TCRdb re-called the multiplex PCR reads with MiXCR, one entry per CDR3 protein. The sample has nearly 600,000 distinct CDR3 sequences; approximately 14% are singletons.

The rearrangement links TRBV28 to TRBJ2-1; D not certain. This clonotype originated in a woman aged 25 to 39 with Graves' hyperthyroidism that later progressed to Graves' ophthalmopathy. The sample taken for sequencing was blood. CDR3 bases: TGTGCCAGCAGTCCCCGGGCCAACCCGAATGAGCAGTTCTTC. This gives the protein CASSPRANPNEQFF.